Below, 24 T cell receptor beta chains from the same sample are listed, as sequenced in a study of blood T cell repertoires in COVID-19. The assay was immunoSEQ multiplex PCR, and TCRdb's table has in-frame clones only and misses some. The sample lists roughly 160,000 clones, roughly 84% occurring once. Sequenced: peripheral blood. All receptors derive from a man aged 70 or older with active or convalescent COVID-19.

This chain uses TRBV7-2 with TRBJ1-5, with D maybe TRBD1 (6 bases). CDR3 size: 15 residues. The V and J ends lost 4 bases and 7 bases respectively, with 17 bases between them. Germline V gives CDR1 SGHTA, CDR2 FQGNSA. The CDR3 loop reads CASSSGQLLEQPQHF. Here the CDR3 DNA reads TGTGCCAGCAGCTCGGGACAACTGTTAGAGCAGCCCCAGCATTTT.

The chain joins TRBV28 to TRBJ1-5; D is uncertain. V shed 6 bases and J shed 5 bases, with 8 bases lying between them. Germline V gene lookup returns CDR1 MDHEN and CDR2 SYDVKM. This CDR3 region has 12 residues. CDR3 in amino acids: CASREQDQPQHF. CDR3 DNA: TGTGCCAGCAGAGAGCAAGATCAGCCCCAGCATTTT.

The gene calls are TRBV27 and TRBJ1-5; D remains unclear. The germline V and J ends were trimmed by 5 bases and 3 bases, with 20 bases remaining between them. This CDR3 comprises 17 residues. In germline, CDR1 is MNHEY, CDR2 SMNVEV (reference sequence). The CDR3, as DNA: TGTGCCAGCAGTCCTCTCGGGCTCGGGAGCTCCAATCAGCCCCAGCATTTT. It yields the protein CASSPLGLGSSNQPQHF.

The chain has TRBV7-2 and TRBJ1-5, with D possibly TRBD1 on 5 matching bases. CDR3 size: 13 residues. V shed 3 bases and J shed 5 bases, with 8 bases lying between them. Germline V CDR1 and CDR2: SGHTA, FQGNSA. CDR3 in DNA: TGTGCCAGCAGCTTGGGCAGGGATCAGCCCCAGCATTTT. It encodes CASSLGRDQPQHF.

The chain uses TRBV7-9 and TRBJ2-3; D call uncertain. CDR3 length equals 17 residues. V shed 7 bases and J shed 0 bases, with 20 bases lying between them. Germline V gene data show CDR1 as SEHNR and CDR2 as FQNEAQ (reference sequence). DNA for the CDR3: TGTGCCAGCAACCATCCACACCTAGGTACTAGCACAGATACGCAGTATTTT. Its translation is CASNHPHLGTSTDTQYF. Together with reference TRBV7-9 and TRBJ2-3, the CDR3 gives the full variable domain: DTGVSQNPRHKITKRGQNVTFRCDPISEHNRLYWYRQTLGQGPEFLTYFQNEAQLEKSRLLSDRFSAERPKGSFSTLEIQRTEQGDSAMYLCASNHPHLGTSTDTQYFGPGTRLTVL.

This chain connects TRBV30 to TRBJ1-3; TRBD1 aligns across 10 bases. The J segment lost 2 bases and the V segment lost 8 bases, leaving 3 bases of the junction unmatched. Germline V gene sequence: CDR1 GTSNPN, CDR2 SVGIG (reference sequence). The CDR3 has 13 amino acids. The CDR3 DNA reads as TGTGCCGCCGACAGGGGGCCTGGAAACACCATATATTTT. It codes for CAADRGPGNTIYF.

The rearrangement uses TRBV11-2 and TRBJ1-1, with D possibly TRBD1 on 6 matching bases. V dropped 4 bases and J dropped 1 base, with 16 bases sitting between them. This CDR3 is built from 16 residues. Germline assignment: CDR1 SGHAT and CDR2 FQNNGV. The CDR3 region is CASSYPGTRSNTEAFF. The CDR3 nucleotides read TGTGCCAGCAGCTACCCCGGGACAAGATCGAACACTGAAGCTTTCTTT.

This chain connects TRBV10-2 to TRBJ2-5; D ambiguous. From germline, CDR1 is WSHSY and CDR2 SAAADI. The CDR3 length is 14 residues. V lost 1 base to trimming and J lost 1 base, with 7 bases between them. The CDR3 protein is CASSEWAVQETQYF. The DNA for the CDR3 is TGCGCCAGCAGTGAGTGGGCAGTCCAAGAGACCCAGTACTTC.

The CDR3 coding sequence is TGTGCCAGCAGCCGAGATGGGTTATCGGCGGCACCGTCTCGCTACAATGAGCAGTTCTTC. Its protein product is CASSRDGLSAAPSRYNEQFF. The chain has TRBV11-3 and TRBJ2-1; D is uncertain. Trimming stripped 5 bases from V and 3 bases from J, with 29 bases between. CDR1 SGHNT and CDR2 YENEEA come from the germline V gene. The CDR3 runs to 20 residues.

CDR3 loop: CASSNYLPGQGNEQYF. CDR3 in DNA: TGTGCCAGCAGCAATTACCTCCCGGGACAGGGGAACGAGCAGTACTTC. The V call is TRBV11-2, the J call TRBJ2-7, with 10 bases identical to TRBD1. The CDR3 is 16 residues long. Germline CDR1 is SGHAT and CDR2 is FQNNGV. The V and J ends lost 5 bases and 5 bases, in that order; junction bases with no gene match: 12.

This chain joins TRBV6-6 and TRBJ2-5; 9 bases align to TRBD1. The J segment lost 2 bases and the V segment lost 8 bases, leaving 3 bases of the junction unmatched. From germline, CDR1 is MNHNY and CDR2 SVGAGI (reference sequence). The CDR3 is made up of 13 amino acids. The CDR3 protein is CASGQGLQETQYF. CDR3 nucleotides: TGTGCCAGCGGACAGGGGTTACAAGAGACCCAGTACTTC.

The chain couples TRBV19 to TRBJ2-1; the match to TRBD2 covers 7 bases. After removal of 9 bases from V and 3 bases from J, the junction contained 2 bases not matched to a gene. Germline V gene data show CDR1 as LNHDA and CDR2 as SQIVND (reference sequence). This CDR3 contains 12 residues. CDR3 DNA sequence: TGTGCCAGCCGGGGGGTCTACAATGAGCAGTTCTTC. The encoded protein is CASRGVYNEQFF.

V is TRBV7-3 and J is TRBJ1-1; the D is unclear. Germline lookup yields CDR1 SGHTA and CDR2 FQGTGA. CDR3 length: 14 amino acids. V dropped 5 bases and J dropped 1 base, with 11 bases sitting between them. The CDR3 loop is CASSPGSSNTEAFF. DNA of the CDR3: TGTGCCAGCAGCCCCGGGTCGTCGAACACTGAAGCTTTCTTT.

This chain links TRBV18 with TRBJ2-7, with TRBD2 as a possible D gene (5 bases). The CDR3 sequence is 16 residues long. Germline lookup yields CDR1 KGHSH and CDR2 LQKENI. V dropped 6 bases and J dropped 1 base, with 19 bases sitting between them. The CDR3, as DNA: TGTGCCAGCTCGTCAGTCGTCCGGGGAACATCCTACGAGCAGTACTTC. It translates to CASSSVVRGTSYEQYF.

The chain couples TRBV18 to TRBJ2-5; TRBD2 agrees at 12 bases. The ends lost 2 bases at V and 0 bases at J; junction bases unmatched: 4. CDR3 length: 17 amino acids. Germline V gene data show CDR1 as KGHSH and CDR2 as LQKENI. In DNA, the CDR3 is TGTGCCAGCTCACCAGGCCTAGCGGGAGGGTACCAAGAGACCCAGTACTTC. Protein product: CASSPGLAGGYQETQYF. The full variable domain, with the rest looked up from reference TRBV18 and TRBJ2-5, is NAGVMQNPRHLVRRRGQEARLRCSPMKGHSHVYWYRQLPEEGLKFMVYLQKENIIDESGMPKERFSAEFPKEGPSILRIQQVVRGDSAAYFCASSPGLAGGYQETQYFGPGTRLLVL.

V usage is TRBV5-4 and J usage is TRBJ1-1, with 9 bases lining up with TRBD1. The CDR3 loop spans 17 amino acids. Germline V CDR1 and CDR2: SGHNT, YYREEE (reference sequence). Unmatched junction bases numbered 11, after V lost 4 bases and J lost 1 base. CDR3 nucleotides: TGTGCCAGCAGCCCGAACTGGGACAGGGTAAAGAACACTGAAGCTTTCTTT. This gives the protein CASSPNWDRVKNTEAFF.

The chain is built from TRBV9 and TRBJ1-5, with 7 bases that match TRBD1. The J segment lost 6 bases and the V segment lost 1 base, leaving 4 bases of the junction unmatched. The CDR3 is 14 residues long. CDR1 and CDR2 from the germline V gene are SGDLS and YYNGEE. CDR3 DNA sequence: TGTGCCAGCAGCGTAACAGGGGTGGGTCAGCCCCAGCATTTT. This encodes CASSVTGVGQPQHF.

The gene calls are TRBV5-1 and TRBJ1-1; D unclear. The V gene lost 2 bases and the J gene lost 1 base, with 6 bases spanning the gap. The CDR3 has 13 amino acids. From germline, CDR1 is SGHRS and CDR2 YFSETQ. The CDR3 DNA sequence: TGCGCCAGCAGCTTCGAGGGGAACACTGAAGCTTTCTTT. Its translation is CASSFEGNTEAFF.

This chain uses TRBV6-2 or TRBV6-3 with TRBJ2-4; TRBD1 matches at 7 bases. Germline CDR1 MNHEY, CDR2 SVGEGT. V lost 5 bases, J lost 4 bases, and 8 bases stayed unmatched. There are 15 residues in the CDR3. This CDR3 reads CASSPSGTVKNIQYF. As DNA, the CDR3 is TGTGCCAGCAGTCCCTCCGGGACAGTTAAAAACATTCAGTACTTC.

The genes are TRBV6-6 and TRBJ1-5; D is ambiguous. The V gene's germline CDR1 is MNHNY and CDR2 SVGAGI (reference sequence). CDR3 length: 16 residues. Trimming removed 2 bases from V and 7 bases from J, with 18 bases in between. CDR3 coding DNA: TGTGCCAGCAGTTACGACGCGGGCTGGGGAGACCAGCCCCAGCATTTT. As protein: CASSYDAGWGDQPQHF.

The V call is TRBV29-1, the J call TRBJ2-7; weak D call: TRBD2 (6 bases). Germline V gene sequence: CDR1 SQVTM, CDR2 ANQGSEA. This CDR3 spans 12 amino acids. The V gene lost 7 bases and the J gene lost 3 bases, with 13 bases spanning the gap. The CDR3 DNA is TGCAGCGCACTAGGCGGGAACTACGAGCAGTACTTC. As protein: CSALGGNYEQYF.

This chain joins TRBV5-4 and TRBJ1-2, with a possible D match to TRBD1 (5 bases). V was shortened by 0 bases and J by 0 bases, with 9 bases between the two germline ends. The V gene's germline CDR1 is SGHNT and CDR2 YYREEE (reference sequence). The length of the CDR3 is 15 residues. This CDR3 is CASSLGGVSNYGYTF. In DNA, the CDR3 is TGTGCCAGCAGCTTGGGGGGGGTTTCTAACTATGGCTACACCTTC.

This clone was recorded a few times. The rearrangement joins TRBV30 to TRBJ2-1; 7 nucleotides align to TRBD1. V dropped 8 bases and J dropped 5; count of bases not matched to a gene: 12. Germline CDR1 and CDR2: GTSNPN and SVGIG (reference sequence). The CDR3 is made up of 14 amino acids. CDR3 bases: TGTGCCGGGAACCACAGGGGCCTTAACAATGAGCAGTTCTTC. Translation gives CAGNHRGLNNEQFF.

The gene calls are TRBV11-2 and TRBJ2-3; a possible D gene is TRBD2 (6 bases). Germline CDR1 is SGHAT and CDR2 is FQNNGV. The CDR3 covers 15 residues. Trimming left V 5 bases short and J 3 bases short, with 15 bases between. This CDR3 reads CASSPTSPRTDTQYF. The CDR3 DNA reads as TGTGCCAGCAGCCCCACTAGCCCCCGGACAGATACGCAGTATTTT.